These T cell receptor beta chains were read from a single sample in a study of CD8+ T cells in alopecia areata. Repertoires were generated with immunoSEQ multiplex PCR, while TCRdb's copy carries only in-frame clones and drops some. The sample gives 200,000 to 250,000 clones, around 65% of which show up once; about 4% is in the top ten. This material consisted of CD4+ T cells sorted from blood, taken at week 4, from a patient treated with tofacitinib. Receptors originate from a human donor with alopecia areata. The CDR3 runs from the conserved cysteine through the conserved F or W. D genes are given only for firm matches. Rows may omit the clone size; those that give it use once, few, many or a size class.

J,D,V,size,DNA,CDR3
TRBJ2-3,TRBD2,TRBV7-2,few,TGTGCCAGCAGCTTAGTTGCGGGGGGGTCCCCAGATACGCAGTATTTT,CASSLVAGGSPDTQYF
TRBJ1-2,TRBD1,TRBV7-8,few,TGTGCCAGCAGCTTAGGACAGGGAGGTGGCTACACCTTC,CASSLGQGGGYTF
TRBJ2-5,TRBD1,TRBV5-1,few,TGCGCCAGCAGCTTCGGACAGGGCGGAGAGACCCAGTACTTC,CASSFGQGGETQYF
TRBJ2-1,TRBD2,TRBV2,.,TGTGCCAGCAGGACTAGCGGTGTATACAATGAGCAGTTCTTC,CASRTSGVYNEQFF
TRBJ1-5,TRBD1,TRBV4-2,.,TGTGCCAGCAGCCAAGAAGGGGGTCAGGGGGGATTTAGCAATCAGCCCCAGCATTTT,CASSQEGGQGGFSNQPQHF
TRBJ1-5,TRBD1,TRBV18,few,TGTGCCAGCTCAGCCCGGGACAGGGGCAATCAGCCCCAGCATTTT,CASSARDRGNQPQHF
TRBJ1-4,.,TRBV30,few,TGTGCCTGGAGTGTGCAGGGCTCCGAAAAACTGTTTTTT,CAWSVQGSEKLFF
TRBJ1-1,TRBD1,TRBV5-1,.,TGCGCCAGCAGCGCTATGGGACAGCCCAATAGGGCTTTCTTT,CASSAMGQPNRAFF
TRBJ2-1,TRBD2,TRBV10-3,few,TGTGCCATCAGGAATCTAGCGGGGGAGCAACTCTATGAGCAGTTCTTC,CAIRNLAGEQLYEQFF
TRBJ1-1,.,TRBV29-1,.,TGCAGCGTTTCAAGCTCTCCGGGGGCTGAAGCTTTCTTT,CSVSSSPGAEAFF
TRBJ2-7,TRBD1,TRBV29-1,once,TGCAGCGCTGGACAGGGTGGAACCCCCTACGAGCAGTACTTC,CSAGQGGTPYEQYF
TRBJ2-6,.,TRBV7-3,.,TGTGCCAGCAGCCCCGTATCTGGGGCCAACGTCCTGACTTTC,CASSPVSGANVLTF
TRBJ1-3,.,TRBV29-1,.,TGCAGCGTTGAAAAGGGAATCTCTGGAAACACCATATATTTT,CSVEKGISGNTIYF
TRBJ1-2,.,TRBV29-1,few,TGCAGCGTTGGGGGCACAGAGTATGGCTACACCTTC,CSVGGTEYGYTF
TRBJ2-5,TRBD2,TRBV6-5,.,TGTGCCAGCAGTCCCTCGGGACTAAGGGAAGAGACCCAGTACTTC,CASSPSGLREETQYF
TRBJ2-7,TRBD1,TRBV5-6,.,TGTGCCAGCAGCTTACAGGGGTCCTACGAGCAGTACTTC,CASSLQGSYEQYF
TRBJ1-1,TRBD1,TRBV7-6,.,TGTGCCAGCAGCCTGGGACAGCTCTCGTCGGAAGCTTTCTTT,CASSLGQLSSEAFF
TRBJ2-1,.,TRBV6-6,.,TGTGCCACCCGGGGCAATGAGCAGTTCTTC,CATRGNEQFF
TRBJ2-3,.,TRBV29-1,.,TGCAGCGTTGAAGATCGGCGTACGCAGTATTTT,CSVEDRRTQYF
TRBJ2-1,TRBD2,TRBV25-1,.,TGTGCCAGCAGTGACCAGCGGGGGTTCAATGAGCAGTTCTTC,CASSDQRGFNEQFF
TRBJ2-5,.,TRBV2,.,TGTGCCAGCAGTGAAGATCACGGAGAGACCCAGTACTTC,CASSEDHGETQYF
TRBJ2-7,TRBD1,TRBV5-1,.,TGCGCCAGCAGCCGAGACAGGGGGAGCTCCTACGAGCAGTACTTC,CASSRDRGSSYEQYF
TRBJ1-2,.,TRBV5-4,.,TGTGCCAGCAGCGGAAACAGGGAAGGGGATGGCTACACCTTC,CASSGNREGDGYTF
TRBJ1-2,.,TRBV20-1,.,TGCAGTGCTACGGGGGGCTATGGCTACACCTTC,CSATGGYGYTF
TRBJ2-5,.,TRBV9,.,TGTGCCAGCAGCGTAGAGGGAATTCGGGGTGAACAAGAGACCCAGTACTTC,CASSVEGIRGEQETQYF
TRBJ1-3,.,TRBV7-2,.,TGTGCCAGCAGCTCAGGGTTCTCTGGAAACACCATATATTTT,CASSSGFSGNTIYF
TRBJ1-2,.,TRBV29-1,few,TGCAGCGTTGCAGGCAGCCATCCGAACTATGGCTACACCTTC,CSVAGSHPNYGYTF
TRBJ1-5,TRBD1,TRBV4-1,.,TGCGCCAGCAGCCAAGATCCCGGGACAGGGAGTCAGCCCCAGCATTTT,CASSQDPGTGSQPQHF
TRBJ2-1,.,TRBV7-8,.,TGTGCCAGCAGCTTCGTGGCTGGCCCCCTCGGGAGTGAGCAGTTCTTC,CASSFVAGPLGSEQFF
TRBJ2-1,.,TRBV6-5,.,TGTGCCAGCAGTTACGGAGGAAGTGAGCAGTTCTTC,CASSYGGSEQFF
TRBJ2-3,.,TRBV4-3,.,TGCGCCAGCAGCCAAGAATTGTCATCTAGCAGAAGCACAGATACGCAGTATTTT,CASSQELSSSRSTDTQYF
TRBJ2-1,.,TRBV30,.,TGTGCCTGGAGTCTCGGCCGGAATGAGCAGTTCTTC,CAWSLGRNEQFF
TRBJ1-2,.,TRBV4-3,.,TGCGCCAGCAGCCGATCTTTAAGGGCGGACGGCTACACCTTC,CASSRSLRADGYTF
TRBJ1-5,.,TRBV30,.,TGTGCCTGGAGTACAACAGGGAGTCAGCCCCAGCATTTT,CAWSTTGSQPQHF
TRBJ2-1,TRBD1,TRBV5-4,few,TGTGCCAGCAGTCGGGACAGGAGCTCCTACAATGAGCAGTTCTTC,CASSRDRSSYNEQFF
TRBJ2-3,.,TRBV20-1,.,TGCAGTGCTCAAGCGACAGATACGCAGTATTTT,CSAQATDTQYF
TRBJ2-5,TRBD2,TRBV27,.,TGTGCCAGCAGTCATCCGGGACTAGTACCAGGGACCCAGTACTTC,CASSHPGLVPGTQYF
TRBJ2-1,TRBD1,TRBV5-1,.,TGCGCCAGCAGCGGGTGGACAGGGGGCAATGAGCAGTTCTTC,CASSGWTGGNEQFF
TRBJ1-2,.,TRBV29-1,few,TGCAGCGTCGGGGCGGGGGGCTATGGCTACACCTTC,CSVGAGGYGYTF
TRBJ2-7,.,TRBV9,.,TGTGCCAGCAGCGTAGCTGTCGGGGAGGCCTACGAGCAGTACTTC,CASSVAVGEAYEQYF
TRBJ2-5,.,TRBV4-3,few,TGCGCCAGCAGCAAGGGGGAACGGGAGACCCAGTACTTC,CASSKGERETQYF
TRBJ1-6,TRBD1,TRBV6-5,.,TGTGCCAGCAGGGAACAGGGGGCGAATTCACCCCTCCACTTT,CASREQGANSPLHF
TRBJ2-3,TRBD1,TRBV25-1,.,TGTGCCAGCAGTGAGACAGGGGGGGCAGATACGCAGTATTTT,CASSETGGADTQYF
TRBJ2-5,TRBD1,TRBV29-1,.,TGCAGCGTGGGACAGGAAACCCAGTACTTC,CSVGQETQYF